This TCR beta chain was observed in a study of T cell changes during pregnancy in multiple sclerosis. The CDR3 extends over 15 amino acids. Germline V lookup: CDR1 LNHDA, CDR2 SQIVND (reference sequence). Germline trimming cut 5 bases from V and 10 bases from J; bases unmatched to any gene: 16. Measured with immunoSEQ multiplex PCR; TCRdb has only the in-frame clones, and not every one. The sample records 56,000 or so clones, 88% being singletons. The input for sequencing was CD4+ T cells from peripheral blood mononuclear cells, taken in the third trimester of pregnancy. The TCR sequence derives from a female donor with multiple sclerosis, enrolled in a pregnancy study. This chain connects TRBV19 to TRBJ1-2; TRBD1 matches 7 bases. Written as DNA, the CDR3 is TGTGCCAGTAGTTTCCAACAGGGACAAGGGGGCGTCTACACCTTC. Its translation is CASSFQQGQGGVYTF.